This TCR beta chain was identified in a study of T-cell reconstitution after alpha-beta-depleted transplantation in children. For TCRbeta, the library was prepared with unique molecular identifiers. One entry per CDR3 protein, called by TCRdb with MiXCR from the PCR reads. The sample carries hundreds of thousands of distinct CDR3 sequences, roughly 14% recorded once. This clonotype came up a few times. CDR3 length: 12 amino acids. V lost 5 bases and J 10 bases, leaving 14 bases between the germline ends. Per the germline V gene, CDR1 is DFQATT and CDR2 is SNEGSKA (reference sequence). The sequences come from PBMCs, collected from the stem cell graft. The chain is built from TRBV20-1 and TRBJ1-4; D may be TRBD1 (5 bases). This sequence was found in a human donor who donated a stem cell graft to a child with Fanconi anemia. In nucleotides, the CDR3 is TGCAGTGCTTGGGACCTCTCGGGAAAACTGTTTTTT. As protein: CSAWDLSGKLFF.